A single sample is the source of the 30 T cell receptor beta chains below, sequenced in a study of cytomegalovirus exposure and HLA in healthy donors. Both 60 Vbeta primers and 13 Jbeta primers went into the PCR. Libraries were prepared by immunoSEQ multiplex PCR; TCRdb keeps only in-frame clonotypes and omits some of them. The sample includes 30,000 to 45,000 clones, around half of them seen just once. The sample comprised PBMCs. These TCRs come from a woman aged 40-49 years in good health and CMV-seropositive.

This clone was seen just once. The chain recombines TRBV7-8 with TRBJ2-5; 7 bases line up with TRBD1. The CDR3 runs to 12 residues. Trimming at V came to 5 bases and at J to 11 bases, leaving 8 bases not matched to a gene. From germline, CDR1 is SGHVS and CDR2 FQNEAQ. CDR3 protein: CASSPSGTAQYF. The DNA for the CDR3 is TGTGCCAGCAGCCCCTCGGGGACAGCACAGTACTTC.

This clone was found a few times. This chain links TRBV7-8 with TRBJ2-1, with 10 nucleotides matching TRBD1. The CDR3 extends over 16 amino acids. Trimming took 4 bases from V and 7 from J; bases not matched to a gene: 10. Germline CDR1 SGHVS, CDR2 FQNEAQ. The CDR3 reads CASSSGGQGGRNEQFF. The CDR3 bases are TGTGCCAGCAGCTCAGGCGGACAGGGGGGAAGGAATGAGCAGTTCTTC.

CDR3 DNA sequence: TGCGCCAGCAGTGGGGGGACAGGGGGCTACGAGCAGTACTTC. Protein: CASSGGTGGYEQYF. This chain uses TRBV10-1 with TRBJ2-7; 11 bases map to TRBD1. The trim removed 4 bases at V and 3 bases at J, leaving 2 bases unmatched. This CDR3 comprises 14 residues. Per germline, CDR1 WNHNN and CDR2 SYGVQD (reference sequence).

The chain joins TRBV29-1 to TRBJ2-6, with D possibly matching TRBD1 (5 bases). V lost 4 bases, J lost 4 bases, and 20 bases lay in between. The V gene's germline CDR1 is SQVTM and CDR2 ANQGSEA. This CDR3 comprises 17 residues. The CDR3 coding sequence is TGCAGCGTTGGTTCTGGGGCCTCCACGAGGGGGGCCAACGTCCTGACTTTC. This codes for CSVGSGASTRGANVLTF.

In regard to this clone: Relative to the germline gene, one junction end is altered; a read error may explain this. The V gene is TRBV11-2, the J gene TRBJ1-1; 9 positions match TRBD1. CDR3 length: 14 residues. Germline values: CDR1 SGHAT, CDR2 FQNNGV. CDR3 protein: CASSDNRGRLKLVF. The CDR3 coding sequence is TGTGCCAGCAGCGACAACAGGGGGCGATTGAAGCTAGTCTTT.

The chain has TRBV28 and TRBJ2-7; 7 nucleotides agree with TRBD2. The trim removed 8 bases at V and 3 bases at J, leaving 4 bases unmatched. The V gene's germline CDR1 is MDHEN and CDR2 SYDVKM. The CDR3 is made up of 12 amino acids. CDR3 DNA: TGTGCCAGCGGGGCGGGGGTCTACGAGCAGTACTTC. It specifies CASGAGVYEQYF. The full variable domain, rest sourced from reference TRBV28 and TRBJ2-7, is DVKVTQSSRYLVKRTGEKVFLECVQDMDHENMFWYRQDPGLGLRLIYFSYDVKMKEKGDIPEGYSVSREKKERFSLILESASTNQTSMYLCASGAGVYEQYFGPGTRLTVT.

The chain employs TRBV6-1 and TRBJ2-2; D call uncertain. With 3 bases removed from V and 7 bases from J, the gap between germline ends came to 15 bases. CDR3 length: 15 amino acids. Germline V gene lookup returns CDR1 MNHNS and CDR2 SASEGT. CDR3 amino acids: CASSEALIGFGELFF. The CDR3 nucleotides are TGTGCCAGCAGTGAGGCCCTGATTGGTTTCGGGGAGCTGTTTTTT.

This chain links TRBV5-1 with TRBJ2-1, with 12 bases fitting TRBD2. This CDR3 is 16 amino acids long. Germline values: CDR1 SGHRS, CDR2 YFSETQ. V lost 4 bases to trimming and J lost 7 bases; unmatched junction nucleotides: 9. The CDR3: CASSLRPSGGGNEQFF. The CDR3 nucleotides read TGCGCCAGCAGCCTTCGACCTAGCGGGGGGGGGAATGAGCAGTTCTTC.

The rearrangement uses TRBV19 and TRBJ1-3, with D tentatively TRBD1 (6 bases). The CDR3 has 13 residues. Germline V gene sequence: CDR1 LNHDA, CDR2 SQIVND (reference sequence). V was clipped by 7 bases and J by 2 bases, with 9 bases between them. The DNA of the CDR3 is TGTGCCAGTAATTCAGGGGCTGGAAACACCATATATTTT. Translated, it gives CASNSGAGNTIYF.

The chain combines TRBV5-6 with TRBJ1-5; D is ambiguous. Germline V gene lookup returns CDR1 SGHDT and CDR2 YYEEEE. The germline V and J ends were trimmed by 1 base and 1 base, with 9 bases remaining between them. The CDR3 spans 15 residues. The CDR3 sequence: CASSLRGPSNQPQHF. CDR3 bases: TGTGCCAGCAGCTTGCGCGGGCCAAGCAATCAGCCCCAGCATTTT. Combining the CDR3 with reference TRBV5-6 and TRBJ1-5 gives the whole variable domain DAGVTQSPTHLIKTRGQQVTLRCSPKSGHDTVSWYQQALGQGPQFIFQYYEEEERQRGNFPDRFSGHQFPNYSSELNVNALLLGDSALYLCASSLRGPSNQPQHFGDGTRLSIL.

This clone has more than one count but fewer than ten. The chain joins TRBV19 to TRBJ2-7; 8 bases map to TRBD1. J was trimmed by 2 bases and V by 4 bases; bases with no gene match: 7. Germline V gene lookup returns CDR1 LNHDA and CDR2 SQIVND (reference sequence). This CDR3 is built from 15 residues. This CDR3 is CASSRTGGNPYEQYF. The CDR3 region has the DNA TGTGCCAGTAGTAGAACAGGGGGGAATCCCTACGAGCAGTACTTC.

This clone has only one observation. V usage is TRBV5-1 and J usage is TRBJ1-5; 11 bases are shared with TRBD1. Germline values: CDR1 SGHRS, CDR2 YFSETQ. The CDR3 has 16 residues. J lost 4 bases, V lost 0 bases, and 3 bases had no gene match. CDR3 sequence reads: CASSLGTGGANQPQHF. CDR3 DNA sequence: TGCGCCAGCAGCTTGGGGACAGGGGGCGCGAATCAGCCCCAGCATTTT.

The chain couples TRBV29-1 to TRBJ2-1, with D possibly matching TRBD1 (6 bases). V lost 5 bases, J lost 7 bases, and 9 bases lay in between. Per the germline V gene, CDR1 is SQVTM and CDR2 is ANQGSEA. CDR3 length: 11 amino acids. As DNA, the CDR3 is TGCAGCGTTAAACAGGGTAATGAGCAGTTCTTC. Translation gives CSVKQGNEQFF.

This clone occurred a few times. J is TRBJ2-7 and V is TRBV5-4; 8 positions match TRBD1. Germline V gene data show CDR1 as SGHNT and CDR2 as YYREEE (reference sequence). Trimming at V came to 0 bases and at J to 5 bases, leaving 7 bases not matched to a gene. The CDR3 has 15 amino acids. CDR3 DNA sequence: TGTGCCAGCAGCTTGGAGACAGGGGCCCTTGACGAGCAGTACTTC. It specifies CASSLETGALDEQYF.

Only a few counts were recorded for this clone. The chain's CDR3 is CASSGKTGDNYGYTF. DNA of the CDR3: TGTGCCAGCAGCGGGAAGACAGGGGATAACTATGGCTACACCTTC. The chain is built from TRBV9 and TRBJ1-2, with 8 positions matching TRBD1. After removal of 3 bases from V and 1 base from J, the junction contained 5 bases not matched to a gene. Germline V gene sequence: CDR1 SGDLS, CDR2 YYNGEE. The CDR3 consists of 15 residues.

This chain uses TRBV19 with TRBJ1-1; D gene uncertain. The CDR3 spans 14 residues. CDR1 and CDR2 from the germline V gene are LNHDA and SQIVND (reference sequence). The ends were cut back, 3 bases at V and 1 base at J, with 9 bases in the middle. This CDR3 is CASSIRPQNTEAFF. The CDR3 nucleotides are TGTGCCAGTAGTATCAGGCCCCAGAACACTGAAGCTTTCTTT.

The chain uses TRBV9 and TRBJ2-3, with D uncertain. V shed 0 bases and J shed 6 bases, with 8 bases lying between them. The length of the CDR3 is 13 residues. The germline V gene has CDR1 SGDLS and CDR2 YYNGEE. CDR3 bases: TGTGCCAGCAGCGTAGTCCTGCGCGATACGCAGTATTTT. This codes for CASSVVLRDTQYF.

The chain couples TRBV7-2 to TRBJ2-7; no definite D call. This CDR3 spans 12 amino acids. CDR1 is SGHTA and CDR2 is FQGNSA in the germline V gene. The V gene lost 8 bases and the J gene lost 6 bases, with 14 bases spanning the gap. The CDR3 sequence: CASSKESSEQYF. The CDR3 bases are TGTGCCAGCTCTAAGGAGAGCTCCGAGCAGTACTTC.

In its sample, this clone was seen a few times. The CDR3 DNA follows: TGTGCCAGCAGTGTCAGGGTGTCGTTGGAGACCCAGTACTTC. Translation gives CASSVRVSLETQYF. The chain is built from TRBV2 and TRBJ2-5; a possible D gene is TRBD1 (5 bases). V lost 4 bases, J lost 5 bases, and 14 bases lay in between. The CDR3 has 14 residues. Germline values: CDR1 SNHLY, CDR2 FYNNEI.

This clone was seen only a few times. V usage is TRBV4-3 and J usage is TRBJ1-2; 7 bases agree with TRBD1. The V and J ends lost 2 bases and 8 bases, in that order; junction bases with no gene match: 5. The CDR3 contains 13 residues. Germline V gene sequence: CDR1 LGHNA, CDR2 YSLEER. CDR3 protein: CASSQSQGRGYTF. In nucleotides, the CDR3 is TGCGCCAGCAGCCAATCACAGGGGCGAGGCTACACCTTC.

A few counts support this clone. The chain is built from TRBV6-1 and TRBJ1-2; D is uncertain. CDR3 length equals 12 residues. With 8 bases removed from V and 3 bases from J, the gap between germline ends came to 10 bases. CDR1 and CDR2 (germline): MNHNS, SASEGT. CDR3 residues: CASFRTDYGYTF. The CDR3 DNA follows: TGTGCCAGCTTCCGGACTGACTATGGCTACACCTTC.

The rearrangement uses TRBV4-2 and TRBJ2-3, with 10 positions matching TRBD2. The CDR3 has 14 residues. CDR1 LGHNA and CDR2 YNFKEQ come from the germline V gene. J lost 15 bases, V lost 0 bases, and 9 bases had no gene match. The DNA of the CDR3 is TGTGCCAGCAGCCAAGAAGCTACCGGGACTAGCGTATATTTT. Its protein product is CASSQEATGTSVYF.

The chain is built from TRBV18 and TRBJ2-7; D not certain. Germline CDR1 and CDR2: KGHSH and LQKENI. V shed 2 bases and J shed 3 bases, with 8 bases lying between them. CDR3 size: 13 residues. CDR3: CASSPGHSYEQYF. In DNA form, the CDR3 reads TGTGCCAGCTCACCAGGTCACAGCTACGAGCAGTACTTC.

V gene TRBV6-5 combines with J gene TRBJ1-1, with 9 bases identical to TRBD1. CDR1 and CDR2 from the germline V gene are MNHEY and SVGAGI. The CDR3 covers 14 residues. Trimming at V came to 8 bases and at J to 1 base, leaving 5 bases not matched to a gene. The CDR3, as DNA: TGTGCCAGCCGAACAGGGGGCCAGAACACTGAAGCTTTCTTT. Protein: CASRTGGQNTEAFF.

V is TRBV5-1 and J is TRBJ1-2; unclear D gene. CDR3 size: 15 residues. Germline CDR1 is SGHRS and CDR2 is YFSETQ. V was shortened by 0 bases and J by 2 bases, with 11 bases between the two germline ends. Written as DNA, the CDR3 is TGCGCCAGCAGCTTGGCCGAGACAAGAAACTATGGCTACACCTTC. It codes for CASSLAETRNYGYTF.

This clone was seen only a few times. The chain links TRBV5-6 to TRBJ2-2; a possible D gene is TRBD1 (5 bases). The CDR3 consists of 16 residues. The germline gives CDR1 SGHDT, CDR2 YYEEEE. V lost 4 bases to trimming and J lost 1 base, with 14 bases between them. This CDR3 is CASSLREIRNTGELFF. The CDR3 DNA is TGTGCCAGCAGCCTCAGGGAAATCAGGAACACCGGGGAGCTGTTTTTT.

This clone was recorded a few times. The CDR3 loop is CASSTTGGRIEETQYF. In DNA, the CDR3 is TGTGCCAGCAGCACGACCGGGGGGCGAATAGAGGAGACCCAGTACTTC. The V gene is TRBV7-2, the J gene TRBJ2-5; tentative D call: TRBD2 (7 bases). The CDR3 extends over 16 amino acids. The V gene lost 5 bases and the J gene lost 5 bases, with 21 bases spanning the gap. CDR1 and CDR2 (germline): SGHTA, FQGNSA.

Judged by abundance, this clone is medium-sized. CDR3 coding DNA: TGCGCCAGCAGCTCAGACAGCGGCACAGATACGCAGTATTTT. Amino acids: CASSSDSGTDTQYF. V gene TRBV4-3 combines with J gene TRBJ2-3; possible D gene TRBD1, 5 bases. V lost 5 bases and J 1 base, leaving 10 bases between the germline ends. Germline lookup yields CDR1 LGHNA and CDR2 YSLEER. The CDR3 is made up of 14 amino acids.

The CDR3 sequence is CASSDDRGGKPQHF. CDR3 sequence (DNA): TGTGCCAGTAGTGACGACAGGGGAGGCAAGCCCCAGCATTTT. The rearrangement links TRBV19 to TRBJ1-5, with TRBD1 matching 8 bases. The ends lost 5 bases at V and 8 bases at J; junction bases unmatched: 8. The germline V gene has CDR1 LNHDA and CDR2 SQIVND (reference sequence). CDR3 length equals 14 residues.

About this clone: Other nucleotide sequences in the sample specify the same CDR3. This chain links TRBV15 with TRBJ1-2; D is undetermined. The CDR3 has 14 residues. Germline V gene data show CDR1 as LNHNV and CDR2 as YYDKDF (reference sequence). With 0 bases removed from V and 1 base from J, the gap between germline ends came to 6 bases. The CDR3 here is CATSRDRGNYGYTF. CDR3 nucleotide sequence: TGTGCCACCAGCAGAGATCGGGGTAACTATGGCTACACCTTC.